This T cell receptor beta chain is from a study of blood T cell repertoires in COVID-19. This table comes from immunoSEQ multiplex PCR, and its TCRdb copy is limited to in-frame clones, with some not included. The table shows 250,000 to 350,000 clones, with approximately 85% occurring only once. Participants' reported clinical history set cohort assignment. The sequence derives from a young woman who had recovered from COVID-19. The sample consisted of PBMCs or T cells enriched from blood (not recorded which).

As DNA, the CDR3 is TGTGCCAGCAGCTCTGGAAGTTTTCAAGGGGAGCCCCAGCATTTT. Protein product: CASSSGSFQGEPQHF. The gene calls are TRBV7-2 and TRBJ1-5; tentative D call: TRBD1 (5 bases). Germline loops: CDR1 SGHTA, CDR2 FQGNSA. Trimming shortened V by 4 bases and J by 8 bases, and 18 bases separated the two germline ends. The CDR3 sequence is 15 residues long.